Shown below are 5 T cell receptor beta chains from a single sample sequenced in a study of shared clonotypes between healthy human individuals (TCRdb year 2020). The library was made by the immunoSEQ multiplex PCR assay. TCRdb carries this immuneACCESS record with in-frame sequences only. Its versions omit some clonotypes, under half of them owing to an unresolved V gene in the studies checked, with the rest unexplained. Recorded for this sample are more than 1,200,000 clones; approximately 98.5% of them occurred a single time. Roughly 0.36% of the sample comes from the top ten. Sequenced input: naive CD4+ T cells sorted from blood. What the cell subset or site label conveys for this sample: CD45RA+ positively selected. The receptors stem from a man aged 25 to 40 in good health.

V gene TRBV4-1 combines with J gene TRBJ1-5; D gene uncertain. The V and J ends lost 3 bases and 6 bases respectively, with 12 bases between them. The CDR3 has 14 residues. CDR1 MGHRA and CDR2 YSYEKL come from the germline V gene. This CDR3 reads CASSHPQVSQPQHF. Written as DNA, the CDR3 is TGCGCCAGCAGCCATCCGCAGGTTAGTCAGCCCCAGCATTTT.

This clone is a singleton in its sample. The chain is built from TRBV30 and TRBJ1-1; D is possibly TRBD1 (5 bases). This CDR3 contains 13 residues. CDR1 and CDR2 from the germline V gene are GTSNPN and SVGIG (reference sequence). V gave up 5 bases and J gave up 2 bases, with 12 bases separating them. The CDR3 region has the DNA TGTGCCTGGGACACGAGGGGAAACACTGAAGCTTTCTTT. It codes for CAWDTRGNTEAFF.

The rearrangement links TRBV4-1 to TRBJ2-7; TRBD2 matches at 7 bases. Trimming took 4 bases from V and 2 from J; bases not matched to a gene: 11. Germline V gene data show CDR1 as MGHRA and CDR2 as YSYEKL. CDR3 length: 16 residues. The CDR3 region is CASSLAASGRPYEQYF. CDR3 nucleotides: TGCGCCAGCAGCCTAGCGGCTAGCGGACGCCCCTACGAGCAGTACTTC.

This clone came up once. This chain uses TRBV5-1 with TRBJ2-2; 9 bases fit TRBD1. CDR1 SGHRS and CDR2 YFSETQ come from the germline V gene. This CDR3 comprises 14 residues. The junction had 3 bases not matched to a gene; V was cut back by 3 bases and J by 6 bases. The CDR3 loop reads CASSYRQGAGELFF. For the CDR3, the DNA is TGCGCCAGCAGCTACCGACAGGGGGCCGGGGAGCTGTTTTTT.

The V and J genes are TRBV5-5 and TRBJ2-3, with D unclear. Germline V CDR1 and CDR2: SGHKS, YYEKEE (reference sequence). The V gene lost 0 bases and the J gene lost 2 bases, with 7 bases spanning the gap. The CDR3 is 14 amino acids. The CDR3 DNA reads TGTGCCAGCAGCTTGGTCGTGTACACAGATACGCAGTATTTT. It encodes CASSLVVYTDTQYF. Looking up the rest from reference TRBV5-5 and TRBJ2-3 gives the full variable domain: DAGVTQSPTHLIKTRGQQVTLRCSPISGHKSVSWYQQVLGQGPQFIFQYYEKEERGRGNFPDRFSARQFPNYSSELNVNALLLGDSALYLCASSLVVYTDTQYFGPGTRLTVL.